The present TCR beta chain was sequenced within a study of graft-versus-host responses after intestinal transplantation. Study overall: Recipients were given multivisceral, liver-intestinal, or isolated intestinal transplants. For 2 to 4 years after anti-thymocyte globulin induction, all recipients took tacrolimus and steroids. Study-wide findings and caveats: Peak circulating GvH clone levels were associated with early post-transplant HvG declines.

Method: immunoSEQ multiplex PCR; TCRdb's copy keeps in-frame clones and lacks some. This sample has over 100,000 clones, with about 92% found just once. Remarks on this clone: Its antigen is currently unknown.

The source is a human donor who was the organ donor for an intestinal transplant. The input for sequencing was unstimulated CD8+ T cells sorted from spleen or lymph node cells, taken before transplant.

The CDR3 region has the DNA TGTGCCAGCAGTCGACTAGCGGGTGACACAGATACGCAGTATTTT. It codes for CASSRLAGDTDTQYF. The chain employs TRBV6-5 and TRBJ2-3, with TRBD2 matching 10 bases. With V trimmed by 5 bases and J by 2 bases, 4 bases remained unmatched. This CDR3 contains 15 residues. Germline V CDR1 and CDR2: MNHEY, SVGAGI.